A single sample gave rise to the 5 T cell receptor beta chains below, sequenced in a study of blood T cell repertoires in COVID-19. Produced via immunoSEQ multiplex PCR; TCRdb's table is partial and in-frame only. Here the sample spans 270,000 or so clones, approximately 87% being singletons. The sequenced sample consisted of peripheral blood. The receptor source for this set is a woman aged 25 to 39 with COVID-19, enrolled during active disease.

The gene calls are TRBV7-2 and TRBJ2-1; D is possibly TRBD1 (5 bases). Germline V gene lookup returns CDR1 SGHTA and CDR2 FQGNSA. V was clipped by 3 bases and J by 3 bases, with 6 bases between them. The CDR3 spans 13 residues. The CDR3 nucleotides read TGTGCCAGCAGCTTGGACATCTACAATGAGCAGTTCTTC. Translating gives CASSLDIYNEQFF.

The J gene is TRBJ1-4, the V gene TRBV5-5; 8 positions match TRBD1. With 0 bases clipped from V and 5 bases from J, the junction kept 3 bases outside the gene matches. The CDR3 covers 15 residues. From germline, CDR1 is SGHKS and CDR2 YYEKEE (reference sequence). CDR3 sequence (DNA): TGTGCCAGCAGCTTGGAGGACAGGGCGAATGAAAAACTGTTTTTT. Amino acid sequence: CASSLEDRANEKLFF.

The chain recombines TRBV7-6 with TRBJ2-7; possible D gene TRBD1, 6 bases. CDR3 length: 15 residues. Germline lookup yields CDR1 SGHVS and CDR2 FNYEAQ. V gave up 6 bases and J gave up 3 bases, with 18 bases separating them. The CDR3 is CASSQDRIPIYEQYF. Written as DNA, the CDR3 is TGTGCCAGCAGTCAAGACAGGATCCCAATCTACGAGCAGTACTTC.

J is TRBJ1-3 and V is TRBV28; possibly TRBD1 for D (5 bases). The V and J ends lost 3 bases and 0 bases respectively, with 12 bases between them. The CDR3 runs to 16 residues. CDR1 MDHEN and CDR2 SYDVKM come from the germline V gene. The CDR3 bases are TGTGCCAGCAGTTTCGCCCCAGGGTTCTCTGGAAACACCATATATTTT. Translation gives CASSFAPGFSGNTIYF.

This clone has more than one count but fewer than ten. This rearrangement joins TRBV5-1 to TRBJ2-2; 10 nucleotides line up with TRBD1. Germline values: CDR1 SGHRS, CDR2 YFSETQ. Trimming at V came to 2 bases and at J to 8 bases, leaving 9 bases not matched to a gene. CDR3 size: 16 residues. The CDR3 DNA reads TGCGCCAGCAGCTTTTTGGGGACAGGGGTCACGGGGGAGCTGTTTTTT. Translating it yields CASSFLGTGVTGELFF. Full variable domain (outside the CDR3, taken from reference TRBV5-1 and TRBJ2-2): KAGVTQTPRYLIKTRGQQVTLSCSPISGHRSVSWYQQTPGQGLQFLFEYFSETQRNKGNFPGRFSGRQFSNSRSEMNVSTLELGDSALYLCASSFLGTGVTGELFFGEGSRLTVL.